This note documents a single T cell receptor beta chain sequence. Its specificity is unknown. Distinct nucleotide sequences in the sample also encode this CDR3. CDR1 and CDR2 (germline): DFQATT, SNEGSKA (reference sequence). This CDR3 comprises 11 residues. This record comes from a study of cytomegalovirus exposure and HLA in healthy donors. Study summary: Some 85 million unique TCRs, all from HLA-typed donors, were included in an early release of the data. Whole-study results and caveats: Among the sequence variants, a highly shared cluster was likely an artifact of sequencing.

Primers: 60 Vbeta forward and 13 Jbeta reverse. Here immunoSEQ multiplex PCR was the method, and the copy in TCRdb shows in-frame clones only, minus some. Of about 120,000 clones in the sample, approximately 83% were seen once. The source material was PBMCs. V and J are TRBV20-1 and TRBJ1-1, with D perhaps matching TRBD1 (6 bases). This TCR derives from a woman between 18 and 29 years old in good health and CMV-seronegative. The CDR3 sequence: CRTGLNTEAFF. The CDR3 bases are TGCAGGACAGGCCTGAACACTGAAGCTTTCTTT.